Each of the 20 T cell receptor beta chains below was sequenced from the same sample in a study of blood T cell repertoires in COVID-19. Assay used: immunoSEQ multiplex PCR; TCRdb lists only in-frame clones, some missing. This sample has about 280,000 clones, with under 95% found just once. Source material: PBMCs or T cells enriched from blood (not recorded which). These receptors all come from a man aged 35-49 years who had been exposed to COVID-19.

The V and J genes are TRBV19 and TRBJ2-1, with a weak D call TRBD1 (6 bases). Germline assignment: CDR1 LNHDA and CDR2 SQIVND (reference sequence). CDR3 length: 16 amino acids. Trimming took 0 bases from V and 7 from J, leaving 16 bases between them. The CDR3 here is CASSIDTRGRGNEQFF. The CDR3 nucleotides are TGTGCCAGTAGTATAGATACCAGGGGAAGGGGTAATGAGCAGTTCTTC.

The J gene is TRBJ1-2, the V gene TRBV7-2, with D uncertain. Trimming removed 5 bases from V and 5 bases from J, with 12 bases in between. The CDR3 is made up of 13 amino acids. CDR1 and CDR2 (germline): SGHTA, FQGNSA. CDR3 in DNA: TGTGCCAGCAGCCCCCAGGTGAAGTATGGCTACACCTTC. Its protein is CASSPQVKYGYTF.

The V gene is TRBV4-3, the J gene TRBJ1-3; maybe TRBD1 (6 bases). Germline loops: CDR1 LGHNA, CDR2 YSLEER. Deletions cut 1 base from V and 4 bases from J, with 20 bases between. The CDR3 totals 18 residues. The CDR3 nucleotides are TGCGCCAGCAGCCAAGTTTACAGGGACGAAAACAAAGGAAACACCATATATTTT. This encodes CASSQVYRDENKGNTIYF.

This clone was picked up one time. This CDR3 is CAISFDLGGNQPQHF. CDR3 DNA: TGTGCCATCAGTTTCGACCTGGGCGGCAATCAGCCCCAGCATTTT. The rearrangement uses TRBV10-3 and TRBJ1-5; D is uncertain. Trimming cost V 5 bases and J 2 bases, with 13 bases left between them. The CDR3 has 15 amino acids. Germline assignment: CDR1 ENHRY and CDR2 SYGVKD.

V gene TRBV27 combines with J gene TRBJ2-5; D not certain. Trimming took 5 bases from V and 7 from J, leaving 11 bases between them. This CDR3 has 12 amino acids. Per the germline V gene, CDR1 is MNHEY and CDR2 is SMNVEV (reference sequence). CDR3 coding DNA: TGTGCCAGCAGTCCCTTCCGAGGGACCCAGTACTTC. Translated: CASSPFRGTQYF.

The rearrangement uses TRBV7-8 and TRBJ1-6; TRBD1 matches at 10 bases. The CDR3 totals 17 residues. The ends lost 5 bases at V and 7 bases at J; junction bases unmatched: 11. Per the germline V gene, CDR1 is SGHVS and CDR2 is FQNEAQ. As DNA, the CDR3 is TGTGCCAGCAGCAAAGAGAGGACAGGGGGTCCCAATTCACCCCTCCACTTT. Its translation is CASSKERTGGPNSPLHF. Complete variable domain (other parts from reference TRBV7-8 and TRBJ1-6): GAGVSQSPRYKVAKRGQDVALRCDPISGHVSLFWYQQALGQGPEFLTYFQNEAQLDKSGLPSDRFFAERPEGSVSTLKIQRTQQEDSAVYLCASSKERTGGPNSPLHFGNGTRLTVT.

A remark on this clone: At one end, the junction sequence differs from germline, possibly due to a read error. The chain is built from TRBV5-1 and TRBJ2-5; 11 bases agree with TRBD2. This CDR3 is built from 15 residues. The germline V gene has CDR1 SGHRS and CDR2 YFSETQ. CDR3 coding DNA: TGCGCCAGCAGATTGGGACTAGCGGTACGAGAGACCCAGTACTTC. This codes for CASRLGLAVRETQYF.

The chain joins TRBV19 to TRBJ1-1, with 8 nucleotides matching TRBD1. V was pared by 6 bases and J by 4 bases, with 13 bases of the junction left unmatched. In germline, CDR1 is LNHDA, CDR2 SQIVND (reference sequence). The CDR3 is 16 amino acids. CDR3 residues: CASSWIGQGPATEAFF. The CDR3, as DNA: TGTGCCAGTAGCTGGATCGGACAGGGCCCAGCCACTGAAGCTTTCTTT.

The count of this clone is one. The chain has TRBV5-1 and TRBJ2-3, with D unclear. Germline assignment: CDR1 SGHRS and CDR2 YFSETQ. Deletions cut 1 base from V and 5 bases from J, with 11 bases between. The CDR3 spans 14 residues. The CDR3 DNA reads TGCGCCAGCAGCTTGTTACAACAAGTAGATACGCAGTATTTT. Encoded protein: CASSLLQQVDTQYF.

The V gene is TRBV24-1, the J gene TRBJ1-1, with a tentative D call TRBD1 (6 bases). The CDR3 has 14 residues. From germline, CDR1 is KGHDR and CDR2 SFDVKD. Trimming cost V 7 bases and J 5 bases, with 16 bases left between them. CDR3 coding DNA: TGTGCCACCAGAGACCTTACAGGGAAAACTGAAGCTTTCTTT. It translates to CATRDLTGKTEAFF.

The V and J genes are TRBV7-9 and TRBJ2-7; tentatively, D is TRBD1 (5 bases). The CDR3 sequence is 15 residues long. V dropped 0 bases and J dropped 1 base, with 10 bases sitting between them. The V gene's germline CDR1 is SEHNR and CDR2 FQNEAQ (reference sequence). CDR3 region: CASSLADRQSYEQYF. CDR3 bases: TGTGCCAGCAGCTTAGCGGATAGACAGTCCTACGAGCAGTACTTC.

The chain carries TRBV21-1 and TRBJ2-2; the table's D call, TRBD2, was not checked against the DNA. TRBV21-1 is deemed a pseudogene. This CDR3 is built from 20 residues. DNA for the CDR3: TGTGCCAGCAACAACAAAGTGGGCGGGAGGGCTAGGTTTCATGCCGGGGAGCTGTTTTTT. Translated, it gives CASNNKVGGRARFHAGELFF.

The chain combines TRBV6-5 with TRBJ2-1; D is unclear. CDR3 length: 16 residues. Between the trimmed V and J ends, which lost 3 bases and 2 bases, there was a span of 14 bases. Germline loops: CDR1 MNHEY, CDR2 SVGAGI. CDR3 in amino acids: CASSYGDFGAYNEQFF. CDR3 coding DNA: TGTGCCAGCAGTTATGGAGATTTTGGCGCCTACAATGAGCAGTTCTTC.

The J gene is TRBJ2-7, the V gene TRBV3-1 (or the pseudogene TRBV3-2); no reliable D call. This CDR3 spans 14 amino acids. CDR1 LGHDT and CDR2 YNNKEL come from the germline V gene (reference sequence). Between the trimmed V and J ends, which lost 1 base and 2 bases, there was a span of 9 bases. CDR3 sequence reads: CASSQVVGAYEQYF. The CDR3 DNA reads TGTGCCAGCAGCCAAGTGGTAGGAGCCTACGAGCAGTACTTC.

This chain joins TRBV4-3 and TRBJ2-2; the match to TRBD2 covers 9 bases. Per the germline V gene, CDR1 is LGHNA and CDR2 is YSLEER. This CDR3 has 17 residues. The V segment lost 0 bases and the J segment 4 bases; nucleotides outside the gene matches: 6. The CDR3 bases are TGCGCCAGCAGCCAAGATTTGAGCGGGAGGTTCACCGGGGAGCTGTTTTTT. Its protein is CASSQDLSGRFTGELFF.

This sequence joins TRBV5-5 and TRBJ1-2, with 7 bases fitting TRBD1. The V segment lost 2 bases and the J segment 4 bases; nucleotides outside the gene matches: 8. In germline, CDR1 is SGHKS, CDR2 YYEKEE (reference sequence). The CDR3 runs 15 residues. CDR3 sequence reads: CASSLSTGQTYGYTF. CDR3 coding DNA: TGTGCCAGCAGCTTATCTACGGGACAGACCTATGGCTACACCTTC.

The chain joins TRBV13 to TRBJ1-6; TRBD1 is a possible D gene (5 bases). Germline CDR1 is PRHDT and CDR2 is FYEKMQ (reference sequence). V was cut by 1 base and J by 9 bases, with 19 bases left in between. There are 17 residues in the CDR3. The DNA for the CDR3 is TGTGCCAGCAGCTTAGAGAATCCCCCAGGGATAGGTTCACCCCTCCACTTT. Its translation is CASSLENPPGIGSPLHF. The whole variable domain, remainder taken from reference TRBV13 and TRBJ1-6, is AAGVIQSPRHLIKEKRETATLKCYPIPRHDTVYWYQQGPGQDPQFLISFYEKMQSDKGSIPDRFSAQQFSDYHSELNMSSLELGDSALYFCASSLENPPGIGSPLHFGNGTRLTVT.

The V call is TRBV11-2, the J call TRBJ1-1, with D perhaps matching TRBD1 (6 bases). Germline V gives CDR1 SGHAT, CDR2 FQNNGV. CDR3 length: 16 residues. With 5 bases removed from V and 6 bases from J, the gap between germline ends came to 22 bases. The CDR3 bases are TGTGCCAGCAGCCCGACCGTCGCCGGGACATATTCTGAAGCTTTCTTT. Encoded protein: CASSPTVAGTYSEAFF.

The rearrangement uses TRBV2 and TRBJ2-1; 12 nucleotides line up with TRBD2. This CDR3 comprises 15 residues. The V and J ends lost 5 bases and 8 bases, in that order; junction bases with no gene match: 7. CDR1 is SNHLY, CDR2 FYNNEI, per germline. CDR3 coding DNA: TGTGCCAGCAGTCCGACTAGCGGGAGAGTCCATGAGCAGTTCTTC. The encoded protein is CASSPTSGRVHEQFF.

This clone was seen just once. J is TRBJ2-1 and V is TRBV5-1; TRBD2 agrees at 13 bases. The CDR3 is 15 residues long. Per the germline V gene, CDR1 is SGHRS and CDR2 is YFSETQ. The J segment lost 8 bases and the V segment lost 0 bases, leaving 2 bases of the junction unmatched. This chain's CDR3 is CASSLELAGGYEQFF. In nucleotides, the CDR3 is TGCGCCAGCAGCTTGGAACTAGCGGGAGGGTATGAGCAGTTCTTC.